This T cell receptor beta chain was captured in a study of blood T cells in healthy people across ages. Study-wide context: Per two T cells, about one barcoded beta molecule was captured through template switching.

Study results and limitations: Getting older went along with TCR beta diversity per million T cells dropping roughly linearly.

Every donor gave 7.5 to 10 milliliters of peripheral blood. With respect to this clonotype: As yet, its antigen is unknown.

Germline CDR1 DFQATT, CDR2 SNEGSKA (reference sequence). The length of the CDR3 is 14 residues. Deletions cut 0 bases from V and 6 bases from J, with 13 bases between. A second PCR of 7 to 11 cycles used a sample-barcoded 5' primer and a J-beta primer mix. Sequencing yielded, for each sample, at least 3 million paired-end reads carrying CDR3. TCRdb redid the calling of the 5' RACE reads with MiXCR, one entry per CDR3 protein. Of approximately 800,000 distinct CDR3 sequences in the sample, about 45% were seen once. The genes are TRBV20-1 and TRBJ2-3; TRBD1 might be the D (6 bases). The receptor's source is a man older than 75 in good health. Sequenced sample: blood. The CDR3 region has the DNA TGCAGTGCTAGAGATTACAGGGTGGGGGATACGCAGTATTTT. This codes for CSARDYRVGDTQYF.